These 17 T cell receptor beta chains were all obtained from the same sample, sequenced in a study of response to subunit inactivated influenza vaccine. MiXCR was run by TCRdb on the RT-PCR reads, yielding one entry per CDR3 protein. In the table there are about 540,000 distinct CDR3 sequences, around 21% of which are singletons. These data were likewise used in another study, on T cells expressing NK-cell markers. That report notes: As the method of synthesis, 5'RACE template switching with UMIs yielded TCR beta cDNA.

The specimen comprised CD4+ T cells sorted from PBMCs, sampled approximately 12 days after vaccination. The receptors shown here come from a man between 45 and 60 years old who received an inactivated influenza vaccine.

This clonotype was seen more than once but under ten times. The rearrangement uses TRBV10-3 and TRBJ2-3, with D maybe TRBD2 (5 bases). The CDR3 runs 13 residues. Trimming removed 7 bases from V and 2 bases from J, with 10 bases in between. Germline CDR1 and CDR2: ENHRY and SYGVKD. In nucleotides, the CDR3 is TGTGCCATCAAGAGCGACTACACAGATACGCAGTATTTT. Residues: CAIKSDYTDTQYF.

This clonotype was detected only a few times. This chain joins TRBV2 and TRBJ2-7, with 7 bases lining up with TRBD1. Germline values: CDR1 SNHLY, CDR2 FYNNEI. The junction had 3 bases not matched to a gene; V was cut back by 4 bases and J by 3 bases. This CDR3 is built from 13 residues. The CDR3 DNA is TGTGCCAGCAGTGGGGGACAGTTCTACGAGCAGTACTTC. Translating it yields CASSGGQFYEQYF. Together with reference TRBV2 and TRBJ2-7, the CDR3 gives the full variable domain: EPEVTQTPSHQVTQMGQEVILRCVPISNHLYFYWYRQILGQKVEFLVSFYNNEISEKSEIFDDQFSVERPDGSNFTLKIRSTKLEDSAMYFCASSGGQFYEQYFGPGTRLTVT.

This clonotype has a handful of counts. The V and J genes are TRBV6-1 and TRBJ1-1, with unresolved D. Per germline, CDR1 MNHNS and CDR2 SASEGT. The CDR3 has 14 residues. The germline V and J ends were trimmed by 8 bases and 2 bases, with 15 bases remaining between them. CDR3 region: CASGGRSLNTEAFF. The CDR3, as DNA: TGTGCCAGCGGCGGCCGAAGCCTAAACACTGAAGCTTTCTTT.

This clonotype was counted only a few times. The chain employs TRBV7-2 and TRBJ2-3; no clear D gene. CDR1 and CDR2 from the germline V gene are SGHTA and FQGNSA. The CDR3 contains 12 residues. Trimming removed 2 bases at V and 4 bases at J, with 4 bases between. The CDR3: CASSLWPDTQYF. The DNA for the CDR3 is TGTGCCAGCAGCTTATGGCCAGATACGCAGTATTTT.

The sample holds a few counts of this clonotype. The rearrangement uses TRBV7-2 and TRBJ2-3, with 12 bases that match TRBD2. This CDR3 has 15 residues. CDR1 and CDR2 (germline): SGHTA, FQGNSA. Losses at the gene ends were 9 bases for V and 2 bases for J; bases not matched to a gene: 6. The CDR3, as DNA: TGTGCCAGTCGGGGGACTAGCGGGCCCACAGATACGCAGTATTTT. Amino acids: CASRGTSGPTDTQYF.

The CDR3 region is CASSYSVRGMTYEQYF. The CDR3 nucleotides read TGTGCCAGCAGTTACTCGGTACGGGGGATGACCTACGAGCAGTACTTC. The gene calls are TRBV6-2 or TRBV6-3 and TRBJ2-7; D might be TRBD2 (6 bases). This CDR3 is built from 16 residues. V lost 0 bases and J lost 2, with 14 bases in between. Looked up from germline, CDR1 is MNHEY and CDR2 is SVGEGT.

This chain links TRBV4-1 with TRBJ1-5; weak D call: TRBD1 (6 bases). The V end lost 1 base, the J end lost 4 bases, and 20 bases lay between the germline ends. CDR3 length equals 18 residues. Looked up from germline, CDR1 is MGHRA and CDR2 is YSYEKL. The CDR3: CASSQVLGGITMNQPQHF. The CDR3 nucleotides are TGCGCCAGCAGCCAAGTACTCGGGGGCATTACCATGAATCAGCCCCAGCATTTT.

This clonotype has more than one count but fewer than ten. The chain links TRBV5-1 to TRBJ1-1, with a weak D call TRBD1 (6 bases). Germline V gene data show CDR1 as SGHRS and CDR2 as YFSETQ. The CDR3 loop spans 15 amino acids. Trimming took 0 bases from V and 4 from J, leaving 13 bases between them. The CDR3 nucleotides are TGCGCCAGCAGCTTGGGTTATACAGGGAGCACTGAAGCTTTCTTT. It translates to CASSLGYTGSTEAFF.

This clonotype was counted a few times. The J gene is TRBJ1-1, the V gene TRBV5-1, with D hard to call. The ends were cut back, 4 bases at V and 1 base at J, with 11 bases in the middle. Germline assignment: CDR1 SGHRS and CDR2 YFSETQ. The CDR3 loop spans 14 amino acids. The CDR3 sequence: CASSRETANTEAFF. The CDR3 DNA reads TGCGCCAGCAGCCGGGAAACCGCGAACACTGAAGCTTTCTTT. Using reference TRBV5-1 and TRBJ1-1 for the parts outside the CDR3, the full variable domain is KAGVTQTPRYLIKTRGQQVTLSCSPISGHRSVSWYQQTPGQGLQFLFEYFSETQRNKGNFPGRFSGRQFSNSRSEMNVSTLELGDSALYLCASSRETANTEAFFGQGTRLTVV.

The V call is TRBV12-3 or TRBV12-4, the J call TRBJ2-7; a possible D gene is TRBD2 (5 bases). The CDR3 length is 15 residues. The V end lost 8 bases, the J end lost 3 bases, and 20 bases lay between the germline ends. In nucleotides, the CDR3 is TGTGCCAGCTCCCGGCGGGCAGGCGAATTCTACGAGCAGTACTTC. Protein product: CASSRRAGEFYEQYF.

V and J are TRBV11-2 and TRBJ2-5, with D perhaps matching TRBD2 (6 bases). The CDR3 runs 17 residues. Germline loops: CDR1 SGHAT, CDR2 FQNNGV. V lost 2 bases to trimming and J lost 1 base, with 17 bases between them. The CDR3 here is CASSLRVVADIQETQYF. CDR3 DNA sequence: TGTGCCAGCAGCTTAAGGGTGGTAGCGGACATCCAAGAGACCCAGTACTTC. The variable domain in full, completed from reference TRBV11-2 and TRBJ2-5, reads EAGVAQSPRYKIIEKRQSVAFWCNPISGHATLYWYQQILGQGPKLLIQFQNNGVVDDSQLPKDRFSAERLKGVDSTLKIQPAKLEDSAVYLCASSLRVVADIQETQYFGPGTRLLVL.

This chain joins TRBV12-3 or TRBV12-4 and TRBJ2-1, with D unclear. This CDR3 spans 13 amino acids. Trimming took 4 bases from V and 3 from J, leaving 7 bases between them. The CDR3 DNA sequence: TGTGCCAGCAGTTCCACGGTCTACAATGAGCAGTTCTTC. It encodes CASSSTVYNEQFF.

This clonotype was found many times. The V call is TRBV15, the J call TRBJ2-3; TRBD1 might be the D (6 bases). The V gene's germline CDR1 is LNHNV and CDR2 YYDKDF (reference sequence). CDR3 length: 14 amino acids. Trimming took off 0 bases at V and 5 bases at J, with 9 bases between the two ends. The CDR3, as DNA: TGTGCCACCAGCAGAGAGGTGGGACAAGATACGCAGTATTTT. Amino acids: CATSREVGQDTQYF.

In its sample, this clonotype was seen a few times. The V gene is TRBV12-3 or TRBV12-4, the J gene TRBJ1-1; D is unresolved. This CDR3 region has 14 residues. V shed 8 bases and J shed 1 base, with 14 bases lying between them. The CDR3 nucleotides are TGTGCCAGCGACGGACGGGAATCGAACACTGAAGCTTTCTTT. Translation: CASDGRESNTEAFF.

The chain employs TRBV28 and TRBJ2-7; unclear D gene. The CDR3 loop spans 15 amino acids. Germline V gene lookup returns CDR1 MDHEN and CDR2 SYDVKM. V was trimmed by 2 bases and J by 1 base, leaving 12 bases between them. CDR3 nucleotides: TGTGCCAGCAGTTTAAAGTATGGGCAGTCCTACGAGCAGTACTTC. Translating it yields CASSLKYGQSYEQYF.

The sample holds a few counts of this clonotype. The chain couples TRBV5-6 to TRBJ2-7; D is perhaps TRBD1 (6 bases). This CDR3 is 16 amino acids long. Trimming left V 4 bases short and J 3 bases short, with 20 bases between. Germline CDR1 and CDR2: SGHDT and YYEEEE. DNA of the CDR3: TGTGCCAGCAGCCTACTCCGGGACAAAATCTACTACGAGCAGTACTTC. Its translation is CASSLLRDKIYYEQYF.

J is TRBJ1-6 and V is TRBV29-1, with 8 bases identical to TRBD1. Germline CDR1 and CDR2: SQVTM and ANQGSEA. The CDR3 is 13 amino acids. The V gene end was trimmed by 5 bases and the J gene end by 6 bases; junction bases not matched to a gene: 3. The CDR3 sequence: CSVRTGSNSPLHF. CDR3 DNA sequence: TGCAGCGTTAGGACAGGGAGTAATTCACCCCTCCACTTT.